Each of the 17 T cell receptor beta chains below was sequenced from the same sample in a study of control samples from healthy donors and cancer patients. TCRdb keeps only in-frame clones here, not all; method: immunoSEQ multiplex PCR. The data include 150,000 to 200,000 clones; the top ten clones carry around 2%. Sequencing input: blood. These receptors all come from a young woman in good health.

The chain links TRBV6-5 to TRBJ2-3; TRBD1 aligns across 8 bases. V lost 10 bases, J lost 3 bases, and 12 bases stayed unmatched. The CDR3 sequence is 15 residues long. Per the germline V gene, CDR1 is MNHEY and CDR2 is SVGAGI. The DNA for the CDR3 is TGTGCCACAATCCGGGACAGGTCTAGGACAGATACGCAGTATTTT. It translates to CATIRDRSRTDTQYF.

The chain couples TRBV5-1 to TRBJ2-3, with D perhaps TRBD2 (5 bases). This CDR3 contains 14 residues. Germline CDR1 reads SGHRS; CDR2 reads YFSETQ. V lost 4 bases to trimming and J lost 2 bases, with 11 bases between them. As DNA, the CDR3 is TGCGCCAGCAGCGCGGGTCACTACACAGATACGCAGTATTTT. Protein: CASSAGHYTDTQYF.

V gene TRBV21-1 combines with J gene TRBJ1-1; whether TRBD1, the table's D call, matches the DNA was not checked. TRBV21-1 is a known pseudogene. The CDR3 has 18 residues. CDR3 residues: CASSKALRDTKGSTEAFF. CDR3 nucleotide sequence: TGTGCCAGCAGCAAAGCGCTACGGGACACCAAGGGGTCCACTGAAGCTTTCTTT.

This sequence joins TRBV4-1 and TRBJ2-2; no clear D gene. The V gene's germline CDR1 is MGHRA and CDR2 YSYEKL. This CDR3 has 15 amino acids. V was trimmed by 3 bases and J by 0 bases, leaving 8 bases between them. The DNA for the CDR3 is TGCGCCAGCAGCCAGAGTAACCCGAACACCGGGGAGCTGTTTTTT. Translating gives CASSQSNPNTGELFF.

The gene calls are TRBV2 and TRBJ2-5, with D possibly TRBD2 on 7 matching bases. CDR1 SNHLY and CDR2 FYNNEI come from the germline V gene. The CDR3 runs 14 residues. V lost 1 base, J lost 6 bases, and 12 bases lay in between. CDR3 region: CASSEDRGAKTQYF. For the CDR3, the DNA is TGTGCCAGCAGTGAAGATCGGGGGGCAAAGACCCAGTACTTC.

J is TRBJ2-1 and V is TRBV6-1; no reliable D call. V was cut by 2 bases and J by 4 bases, with 3 bases left in between. The germline V gene encodes CDR1 MNHNS and CDR2 SASEGT. The CDR3 has 12 residues. This CDR3 is CASSELYNEQFF. The CDR3 region has the DNA TGTGCCAGCAGTGAACTATACAATGAGCAGTTCTTC.

The chain recombines TRBV2 with TRBJ2-7; D perhaps matches TRBD1 (6 bases). The germline gives CDR1 SNHLY, CDR2 FYNNEI. This CDR3 comprises 15 residues. Trimming stripped 2 bases from V and 3 bases from J, with 14 bases between. The CDR3 coding sequence is TGTGCCAGCAGTGAACCCCGGGACAAACTCTACGAGCAGTACTTC. This sequence encodes CASSEPRDKLYEQYF. Supplemented by reference TRBV2 and TRBJ2-7, the full variable domain reads EPEVTQTPSHQVTQMGQEVILRCVPISNHLYFYWYRQILGQKVEFLVSFYNNEISEKSEIFDDQFSVERPDGSNFTLKIRSTKLEDSAMYFCASSEPRDKLYEQYFGPGTRLTVT.

The genes are TRBV28 and TRBJ1-6; D gene uncertain. This CDR3 region has 14 residues. From germline, CDR1 is MDHEN and CDR2 SYDVKM. Trimming left V 4 bases short and J 6 bases short, with 10 bases between. CDR3 sequence reads: CASSSPGINSPLHF. CDR3 coding DNA: TGTGCCAGCAGTTCACCAGGCATTAATTCACCCCTCCACTTT. Drawing the rest from reference TRBV28 and TRBJ1-6, the complete variable domain is DVKVTQSSRYLVKRTGEKVFLECVQDMDHENMFWYRQDPGLGLRLIYFSYDVKMKEKGDIPEGYSVSREKKERFSLILESASTNQTSMYLCASSSPGINSPLHFGNGTRLTVT.

The chain has TRBV28 and TRBJ2-1; 12 bases are shared with TRBD2. V lost 6 bases to trimming and J lost 7 bases; unmatched junction nucleotides: 7. The CDR3 spans 15 residues. The germline V gene encodes CDR1 MDHEN and CDR2 SYDVKM. CDR3 nucleotide sequence: TGTGCCAGCAGGGCTAGCGGGGGGGCAGGAAATGAGCAGTTCTTC. Its translation: CASRASGGAGNEQFF.

The DNA of the CDR3 is TGTGCCAGCACCCCGGGAAGGGGGCATTATGGCTACACCTTC. Protein: CASTPGRGHYGYTF. The gene calls are TRBV7-2 and TRBJ1-2; 7 positions agree with TRBD1. Germline CDR1 reads SGHTA; CDR2 reads FQGNSA. The CDR3 spans 14 residues. The V and J ends lost 7 bases and 5 bases, in that order; junction bases with no gene match: 10.

J is TRBJ1-1 and V is TRBV6-5; 9 bases agree with TRBD1. Germline V gene data show CDR1 as MNHEY and CDR2 as SVGAGI. The CDR3 extends over 15 amino acids. Losses at the gene ends were 0 bases for V and 6 bases for J; bases not matched to a gene: 5. CDR3: CASSYSGTGLSEAFF. CDR3 nucleotides: TGTGCCAGCAGTTACTCAGGGACAGGGCTATCTGAAGCTTTCTTT.

J is TRBJ1-5 and V is TRBV9; D may be TRBD1 (5 bases). V dropped 2 bases and J dropped 3 bases, with 12 bases sitting between them. The CDR3 runs 15 residues. From germline, CDR1 is SGDLS and CDR2 YYNGEE. CDR3 protein: CASSVEGGTNQPQHF. The CDR3 DNA is TGTGCCAGCAGCGTGGAGGGCGGGACCAATCAGCCCCAGCATTTT.

This chain links TRBV19 with TRBJ1-2; D may be TRBD1 (5 bases). CDR3 length equals 13 residues. Trimming took off 5 bases at V and 5 bases at J, with 12 bases between the two ends. Germline V lookup: CDR1 LNHDA, CDR2 SQIVND (reference sequence). Written as DNA, the CDR3 is TGTGCCAGTAGTCCCGGGACGGTTTATGGCTACACCTTC. Translation gives CASSPGTVYGYTF.

The rearrangement uses TRBV9 and TRBJ1-3; no reliable D call. The CDR3 has 14 amino acids. The V gene's germline CDR1 is SGDLS and CDR2 YYNGEE. V dropped 2 bases and J dropped 2 bases, with 8 bases sitting between them. CDR3 nucleotide sequence: TGTGCCAGCAGCGTGGGAGGGCCTGGAAACACCATATATTTT. Its translation: CASSVGGPGNTIYF.

The CDR3, as DNA: TGTGCCAGCAGTTTGACAGGAAACACCATATATTTT. Its protein product is CASSLTGNTIYF. This sequence joins TRBV12-3 or TRBV12-4 and TRBJ1-3, with D unclear. The CDR3 loop spans 12 amino acids. The V gene lost 3 bases and the J gene lost 4 bases, with 4 bases spanning the gap.

J is TRBJ1-1 and V is TRBV6-8; D not certain. Germline V lookup: CDR1 MNHGY, CDR2 SAAAGT. V was cut by 7 bases and J by 5 bases, with 26 bases left in between. This CDR3 is 17 amino acids long. DNA for the CDR3: TGTGCCAGCAACCTCAAGCCCCCAGAAATACGGAGGACTGAAGCTTTCTTT. Its protein product is CASNLKPPEIRRTEAFF.

This chain uses TRBV3-1 (or the pseudogene TRBV3-2) with TRBJ1-5; D is unclear. The CDR3 length is 15 residues. Looked up from germline, CDR1 is LGHDT and CDR2 is YNNKEL (reference sequence). V was shortened by 0 bases and J by 5 bases, with 11 bases between the two germline ends. The CDR3 bases are TGTGCCAGCAGCCAAGAGGGCCACCCAGATCAGCCCCAGCATTTT. It yields the protein CASSQEGHPDQPQHF.